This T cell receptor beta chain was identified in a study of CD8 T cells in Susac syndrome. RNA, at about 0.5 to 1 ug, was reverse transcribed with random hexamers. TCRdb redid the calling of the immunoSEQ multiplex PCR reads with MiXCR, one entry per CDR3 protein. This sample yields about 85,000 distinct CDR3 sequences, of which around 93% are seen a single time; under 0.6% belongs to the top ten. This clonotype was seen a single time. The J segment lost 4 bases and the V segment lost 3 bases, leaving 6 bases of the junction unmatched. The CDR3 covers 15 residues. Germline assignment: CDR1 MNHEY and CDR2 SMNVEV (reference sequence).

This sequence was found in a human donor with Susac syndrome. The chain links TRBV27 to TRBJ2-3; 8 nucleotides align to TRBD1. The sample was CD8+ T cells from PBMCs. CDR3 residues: CASSFGTGGADTQYF. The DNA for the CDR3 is TGTGCCAGCAGTTTCGGGACAGGAGGGGCAGATACGCAGTATTTT.